A selection of T cell receptor beta chains follows, all from one sample in a study of radiotherapy plus CTLA-4 blockade in lung cancer. Measured with immunoSEQ multiplex PCR; TCRdb has only the in-frame clones, and not every one. Found here are 25,000 to 35,000 clones, roughly four fifths of them singletons; the top ten hold 7% to 8%. Sequenced material: peripheral blood, taken from a patient treated with radiotherapy plus ipilimumab. The receptors were gathered from a human donor with non-small cell lung cancer who had stable disease on radiotherapy plus ipilimumab. CDR3s include the opening cysteine and the closing phenylalanine or tryptophan. Fields, in order: clone size, D gene, V gene, J gene, CDR3 protein, CDR3 DNA. A D gene is named only where the DNA matches it firmly. Clone sizes are given selectively: once, few, many, or a class where the clone is expanded.

.	.	TRBV10-1	TRBJ2-2	CASRGNTGELFF	TGCGCCAGCAGGGGTAACACCGGGGAGCTGTTTTTT
medium-sized	.	TRBV4-3	TRBJ1-2	CASSQVQASANYGYTF	TGCGCCAGCAGCCAAGTTCAAGCGTCGGCTAACTATGGCTACACCTTC
few	.	TRBV21-1	TRBJ2-7	CASSKRLTGFEQYF	TGTGCCAGCAGCAAAAGGTTAACGGGGTTCGAGCAGTACTTC
few	.	TRBV5-4	TRBJ2-5	CASSSIQETQYF	TGTGCCAGCAGCTCTATTCAAGAGACCCAGTACTTC
once	TRBD1	TRBV9	TRBJ2-2	CASSALWTGDTGELFF	TGTGCCAGCAGCGCCCTTTGGACAGGGGACACCGGGGAGCTGTTTTTT
once	.	TRBV18	TRBJ1-1	CASSPEGEAFF	TGTGCCAGCTCTCCAGAGGGTGAAGCTTTCTTT
few	.	TRBV28	TRBJ2-4	CASNAALAKNIQYF	TGTGCCAGCAACGCAGCCTTAGCCAAAAACATTCAGTACTTC
.	.	TRBV2	TRBJ2-7	CASSSGPPSYEQYF	TGTGCCAGCAGCTCCGGGCCCCCCTCCTACGAGCAGTACTTC
.	.	TRBV11-1	TRBJ1-6	CASSLWGADSPLHF	TGTGCCAGCAGCTTGTGGGGGGCTGATTCACCCCTCCACTTT
once	.	TRBV6-5	TRBJ1-5	CASSPTSGYRQPQHF	TGTGCCAGCAGCCCAACCAGTGGTTATCGTCAGCCCCAGCATTTT
.	TRBD1	TRBV10-1	TRBJ2-7	CASSESRGPYEQYF	TGCGCCAGCAGTGAGTCCAGGGGGCCCTACGAGCAGTACTTC
.	.	TRBV27	TRBJ2-1	CASSFGDYSYNEQFF	TGTGCCAGCAGTTTCGGTGACTACTCCTACAATGAGCAGTTCTTC
.	TRBD1	TRBV5-7	TRBJ2-3	CASSTQGGRTDTQYF	TGTGCCAGCAGCACCCAAGGGGGCCGCACAGATACGCAGTATTTT
.	TRBD2	TRBV2	TRBJ2-1	CASFGGGINEQFF	TGTGCCAGCTTCGGGGGGGGGATCAATGAGCAGTTCTTC
.	.	TRBV27	TRBJ2-5	CASSRGPQETQYF	TGTGCCAGCAGCCGGGGGCCTCAAGAGACCCAGTACTTC
.	TRBD1	TRBV6-5	TRBJ1-1	CASQPQNRGGTEAFF	TGTGCCAGTCAACCACAAAACAGGGGAGGTACTGAAGCTTTCTTT
.	.	TRBV16	TRBJ1-6	CASSPDRLQSPLHF	TGTGCCAGCAGCCCTGACAGACTCCAATCACCCCTCCACTTT
.	TRBD1	TRBV15	TRBJ1-1	CATSRARGRHPEAFF	TGTGCCACCAGCAGAGCAAGGGGGCGACACCCTGAAGCTTTCTTT
.	.	TRBV7-9	TRBJ1-1	CASSTVVGSNTEAFF	TGTGCCAGCAGCACCGTAGTCGGTTCGAACACTGAAGCTTTCTTT
.	.	TRBV10-3	TRBJ1-5	CAIRETGDRQPQHF	TGTGCCATCCGAGAGACAGGAGACAGACAGCCCCAGCATTTT
.	.	TRBV9	TRBJ2-2	CASSVTQLVGGNTGELFF	TGTGCCAGCAGCGTAACCCAACTCGTCGGGGGGAACACCGGGGAGCTGTTTTTT
.	.	TRBV5-6	TRBJ1-1	CASSLDTEAFF	TGTGCCAGCAGCTTGGACACTGAAGCTTTCTTT
.	.	TRBV4-1	TRBJ2-7	CASSQAFSYEQYF	TGCGCCAGCAGCCAAGCTTTCTCCTACGAGCAGTACTTC
once	TRBD1	TRBV19	TRBJ1-2	CASSSSGTDIFYGYTF	TGTGCCAGTAGTTCATCTGGGACAGACATTTTCTATGGCTACACCTTC
few	.	TRBV5-8	TRBJ1-4	CASSPWTVWGEKLFF	TGTGCCAGCAGCCCGTGGACCGTCTGGGGTGAAAAACTGTTTTTT
.	.	TRBV20-1	TRBJ1-1	CSSGLNTEAFF	TGCAGTTCGGGGTTGAACACTGAAGCTTTCTTT
few	.	TRBV2	TRBJ1-1	CASSEDGNTEAFF	TGTGCCAGCAGTGAAGACGGGAACACTGAAGCTTTCTTT
.	TRBD1	TRBV27	TRBJ1-2	CASSRASGTAKIYGYTF	TGTGCCAGCAGTAGGGCCTCCGGGACAGCAAAAATCTATGGCTACACCTTC
.	.	TRBV7-2	TRBJ1-2	CASSPGRQYGYTF	TGTGCCAGCAGCCCTGGGAGGCAGTATGGCTACACCTTC
few	TRBD1	TRBV7-9	TRBJ1-2	CASRRGQGGSYTF	TGTGCCAGCAGGCGCGGACAGGGGGGCAGCTACACCTTC
.	TRBD1	TRBV19	TRBJ2-3	CASSQGVTDTQYF	TGTGCCAGTTCCCAGGGGGTCACAGATACGCAGTATTTT
.	.	TRBV30	TRBJ1-4	CAWSVGPGHEKLFF	TGTGCCTGGAGTGTAGGGCCAGGTCACGAAAAACTGTTTTTT
.	TRBD1	TRBV28	TRBJ2-1	CASSPPGTESYNEQFF	TGTGCCAGCAGTCCACCCGGGACAGAGAGTTACAATGAGCAGTTCTTC
.	TRBD1	TRBV19	TRBJ1-1	CARPGQGLHTEAFF	TGTGCCAGGCCGGGACAGGGGTTACACACTGAAGCTTTCTTT
.	.	TRBV10-1	TRBJ1-5	CASSEGQFQGAFNQPQHF	TGCGCCAGCAGTGAGGGGCAGTTTCAGGGCGCCTTCAATCAGCCCCAGCATTTT
.	.	TRBV5-1	TRBJ1-6	CASSLSGRSPLHF	TGCGCCAGCAGCTTGTCGGGGCGTTCACCCCTCCACTTT
.	.	TRBV2	TRBJ2-2	CASIGGGRNGELFF	TGTGCCAGCATTGGAGGGGGAAGGAACGGGGAGCTGTTTTTT
.	TRBD1	TRBV6-1	TRBJ1-2	CASSLQGAHGYTF	TGTGCCAGCAGCCTGCAGGGGGCGCATGGCTACACCTTC
.	TRBD1	TRBV19	TRBJ1-6	CASSRGRRQGSSYNSPLHF	TGTGCCAGTAGTAGGGGCCGGCGACAGGGGAGCTCCTATAATTCACCCCTCCACTTT
.	TRBD1	TRBV18	TRBJ1-2	CASSPRQGEDGYTF	TGTGCCAGCTCACCTCGACAGGGTGAGGATGGCTACACCTTC
.	.	TRBV7-8	TRBJ1-5	CASSFFAGKGNQPQHF	TGTGCCAGCAGCTTCTTTGCAGGGAAAGGCAATCAGCCCCAGCATTTT
few	.	TRBV7-2	TRBJ1-4	CASSLRRVNEKLFF	TGTGCCAGCAGCTTACGCAGGGTTAATGAAAAACTGTTTTTT
.	TRBD1	TRBV28	TRBJ2-2	CASSLGQYTGELFF	TGTGCCAGCAGTTTGGGACAGTACACCGGGGAGCTGTTTTTT
.	TRBD1	TRBV25-1	TRBJ1-2	CASSTGTGGGGYTF	TGTGCCAGCAGTACCGGGACAGGGGGCGGTGGCTACACCTTC
.	.	TRBV5-1	TRBJ2-3	CASNKDYPTDTQYF	TGCGCCAGCAACAAGGACTACCCCACAGATACGCAGTATTTT
.	.	TRBV2	TRBJ1-1	CASSVGQNTEAFF	TGTGCCAGCAGTGTTGGACAGAACACTGAAGCTTTCTTT
.	.	TRBV14	TRBJ1-2	CASSPFNPLRYGYTF	TGTGCCAGCAGCCCTTTCAACCCGCTTCGGTATGGCTACACCTTC
.	.	TRBV7-7	TRBJ2-5	CASSSGTLTTQYF	TGTGCCAGCAGCTCCGGGACCCTAACGACCCAGTACTTC
.	.	TRBV6-5	TRBJ1-2	CASSYSRGGDGYTF	TGTGCCAGCAGTTACTCGCGGGGGGGGGATGGCTACACCTTC
.	.	TRBV19	TRBJ1-5	CASALSNQPQHF	TGTGCCAGCGCTCTTAGCAATCAGCCCCAGCATTTT
few	.	TRBV9	TRBJ1-1	CASSVDTLNTEAFF	TGTGCCAGCAGCGTCGATACACTCAACACTGAAGCTTTCTTT
.	.	TRBV6-5	TRBJ1-2	CASSTTGQVYGYTF	TGTGCCAGCAGTACCACAGGGCAAGTTTATGGCTACACCTTC
.	.	TRBV19	TRBJ1-1	CASYSRRNTEAFF	TGTGCCAGTTACTCCAGGAGGAACACTGAAGCTTTCTTT
.	.	TRBV4-2	TRBJ1-4	CASSQDRSGGNEKLFF	TGTGCCAGCAGCCAAGATCGGTCGGGGGGGAATGAAAAACTGTTTTTT
.	.	TRBV2	TRBJ1-1	CASSDTGRDTEAFF	TGTGCCAGCAGTGACACAGGGAGGGACACTGAAGCTTTCTTT
.	.	TRBV5-6	TRBJ1-1	CASSLLDLIMNTEAFF	TGTGCCAGCAGCTTATTAGACCTAATAATGAACACTGAAGCTTTCTTT
.	.	TRBV6-6	TRBJ1-4	CASSGTEKLFF	TGTGCCAGCAGTGGGACTGAAAAACTGTTTTTT
.	.	TRBV19	TRBJ2-7	CASSGPPGPRDEQYF	TGTGCCAGTAGTGGGCCCCCGGGACCCCGGGACGAGCAGTACTTC
.	.	TRBV6-1	TRBJ1-6	CASSPNGFSPLHF	TGTGCCAGCAGCCCCAACGGGTTTTCACCCCTCCACTTT